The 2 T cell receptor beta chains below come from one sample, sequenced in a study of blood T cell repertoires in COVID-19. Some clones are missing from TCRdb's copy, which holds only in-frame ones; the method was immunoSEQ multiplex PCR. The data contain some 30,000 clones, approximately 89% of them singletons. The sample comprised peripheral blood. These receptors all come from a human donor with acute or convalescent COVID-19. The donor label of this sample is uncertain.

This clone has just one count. CDR3 sequence: CASSSDPAGGNTIYF. The CDR3 nucleotides read TGTGCCAGCAGCTCAGACCCGGCGGGGGGAAACACCATATATTTT. The chain links TRBV5-6 to TRBJ1-3; D gene unclear. CDR3 size: 15 residues. Per germline, CDR1 SGHDT and CDR2 YYEEEE. V was shortened by 3 bases and J by 4 bases, with 14 bases between the two germline ends.

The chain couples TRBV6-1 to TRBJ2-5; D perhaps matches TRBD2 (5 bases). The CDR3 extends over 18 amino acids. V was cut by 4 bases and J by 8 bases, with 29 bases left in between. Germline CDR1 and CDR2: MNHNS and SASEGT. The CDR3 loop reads CASSAAAVILGGGGTQYF. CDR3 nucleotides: TGTGCCAGCAGTGCAGCCGCCGTAATACTAGGAGGAGGAGGAACCCAGTACTTC.